What follows are 30 T cell receptor beta chains derived from one specimen sequenced in a study of T-cell reconstitution after alpha-beta-depleted transplantation in children. Unique molecular identifiers were built into the TCRbeta library. TCRdb itself ran the PCR reads through MiXCR, one entry per CDR3 protein. This sample has about 640,000 distinct CDR3 sequences; approximately 13% occur once, and the top ten carry about 2.2%. Sample: PBMCs, mostly from graft donor cells, taken 360 days after TCRalphabeta/CD19-depleted stem cell transplant. Receptors originate from a male patient under 18 who had a stem cell transplant for acute myeloid leukemia, so the T cells may come from the graft donor.

This clonotype was observed at least ten times. The chain has TRBV6-2 or TRBV6-3 and TRBJ1-5; possible D gene TRBD1, 6 bases. The germline V gene encodes CDR1 MNHEY and CDR2 SVGEGT. V lost 0 bases and J 4 bases, leaving 10 bases between the germline ends. The CDR3 runs 15 residues. The CDR3: CASSYSTQGNQPQHF. The CDR3 nucleotides read TGTGCCAGCAGTTACTCGACACAGGGTAATCAGCCCCAGCATTTT.

This clonotype showed up just a few times. The chain joins TRBV7-9 to TRBJ1-2; TRBD1 matches 9 bases. This CDR3 is 13 amino acids long. Trimming removed 3 bases from V and 8 bases from J; junction bases left unmatched: 4. Germline V lookup: CDR1 SEHNR, CDR2 FQNEAQ (reference sequence). CDR3 in amino acids: CASSLGQGGGYTF. CDR3 in DNA: TGTGCCAGCAGCTTGGGACAGGGAGGGGGCTACACCTTC.

V gene TRBV2 combines with J gene TRBJ2-2; D uncertain. The CDR3 consists of 15 residues. The germline V gene encodes CDR1 SNHLY and CDR2 FYNNEI. V lost 1 base and J 1 base, leaving 7 bases between the germline ends. The CDR3 DNA is TGTGCCAGCAGTGAAGAAGGAATGAACACCGGGGAGCTGTTTTTT. Amino acid sequence: CASSEEGMNTGELFF.

This clonotype occurred many times. The V call is TRBV29-1, the J call TRBJ2-3, with TRBD1 matching over 11 bases. The V segment lost 1 base and the J segment 6 bases; nucleotides outside the gene matches: 3. Germline CDR1 reads SQVTM; CDR2 reads ANQGSEA. The CDR3 is 14 amino acids. In DNA, the CDR3 is TGCAGCGTTGAAGGGACAGGGGGCGTGGATACGCAGTATTTT. The encoded protein is CSVEGTGGVDTQYF.

The chain couples TRBV11-3 to TRBJ2-2, with unresolved D. Trimming removed 6 bases from V and 5 bases from J, with 7 bases in between. Germline V lookup: CDR1 SGHNT, CDR2 YENEEA. The length of the CDR3 is 12 residues. The CDR3 region has the DNA TGTGCCAGCAGTATAGGTACCGGGGAGCTGTTTTTT. Protein: CASSIGTGELFF.

This clonotype was observed a few times. This sequence joins TRBV20-1 and TRBJ2-1, with TRBD1 as a possible D gene (5 bases). This CDR3 is built from 12 residues. CDR1 is DFQATT and CDR2 is SNEGSKA in the germline V gene (reference sequence). The CDR3 DNA reads TGCAGCGCTCTGCGCAGGGCCAATGAGCAGTTCTTC. Encoded protein: CSALRRANEQFF.

The chain links TRBV28 to TRBJ2-1; TRBD2 agrees at 11 bases. Germline V gives CDR1 MDHEN, CDR2 SYDVKM. The CDR3 has 15 residues. V was pared by 5 bases and J by 6 bases, with 6 bases of the junction left unmatched. CDR3 in amino acids: CASSLLAGVSNEQFF. CDR3 coding DNA: TGTGCCAGCAGTCTACTAGCGGGAGTCAGCAATGAGCAGTTCTTC.

The V call is TRBV28, the J call TRBJ2-7; possible D gene TRBD1, 5 bases. Trimming stripped 4 bases from V and 1 base from J, with 20 bases between. Germline-derived CDR1 and CDR2 are MDHEN and SYDVKM. This CDR3 region has 17 residues. CDR3 sequence: CASSYPGQTERSYEQYF. CDR3 coding DNA: TGTGCCAGCAGTTATCCTGGACAAACTGAGAGGTCCTACGAGCAGTACTTC.

The V call is TRBV7-9, the J call TRBJ2-1, with a possible D match to TRBD2 (6 bases). The V end lost 5 bases, the J end lost 8 bases, and 19 bases lay between the germline ends. Germline assignment: CDR1 SEHNR and CDR2 FQNEAQ (reference sequence). The CDR3 contains 15 residues. The CDR3 here is CASSPGGRPHDEQFF. The CDR3 bases are TGTGCCAGCAGCCCCGGTGGGAGGCCCCACGATGAGCAGTTCTTC.

This clonotype has more than one count but fewer than ten. The V gene is TRBV20-1, the J gene TRBJ2-7; D is perhaps TRBD2 (5 bases). V lost 5 bases and J lost 3, with 11 bases in between. The CDR3 contains 12 residues. Germline CDR1 is DFQATT and CDR2 is SNEGSKA (reference sequence). CDR3 DNA: TGCAGTGCTTCGACTACCCACTACGAGCAGTACTTC. This codes for CSASTTHYEQYF.

The rearrangement joins TRBV29-1 to TRBJ1-1; D remains ambiguous. CDR1 is SQVTM, CDR2 ANQGSEA, per germline. The CDR3 extends over 13 amino acids. V dropped 3 bases and J dropped 4 bases, with 12 bases sitting between them. The CDR3 nucleotides read TGCAGCGTTGAGGTGATGGGTATCACTGAAGCTTTCTTT. It is translated as CSVEVMGITEAFF. The entire variable domain, with the rest obtained from reference TRBV29-1 and TRBJ1-1, is as follows: SAVISQKPSRDICQRGTSLTIQCQVDSQVTMMFWYRQQPGQSLTLIATANQGSEATYESGFVIDKFPISRPNLTFSTLTVSNMSPEDSSIYLCSVEVMGITEAFFGQGTRLTVV.

The chain carries TRBV20-1 and TRBJ2-1; D may be TRBD1 (5 bases). The germline V and J ends were trimmed by 0 bases and 4 bases, with 10 bases remaining between them. The length of the CDR3 is 14 residues. Germline CDR1 DFQATT, CDR2 SNEGSKA (reference sequence). The CDR3 protein is CSARDQQGYNEQFF. For the CDR3, the DNA is TGCAGTGCTAGAGATCAGCAGGGATACAATGAGCAGTTCTTC.

In its sample, this clonotype was seen a few times. The chain has TRBV12-5 and TRBJ2-4; TRBD1 matches at 10 bases. V was pared by 0 bases and J by 0 bases, with 2 bases of the junction left unmatched. The length of the CDR3 is 17 residues. Germline CDR1 and CDR2: LGHNT and FRNRAP. The CDR3 DNA is TGTGCTAGTGGTTTGGTCGACAGGGGGCTAGCCAAAAACATTCAGTACTTC. This codes for CASGLVDRGLAKNIQYF. Variable domain in full (rest from reference TRBV12-5 and TRBJ2-4): DARVTQTPRHKVTEMGQEVTMRCQPILGHNTVFWYRQTMMQGLELLAYFRNRAPLDDSGMPKDRFSAEMPDATLATLKIQPSEPRDSAVYFCASGLVDRGLAKNIQYFGAGTRLSVL.

In this sample, this clonotype turned up a few times. V gene TRBV7-3 combines with J gene TRBJ2-1, with TRBD2 matching over 11 bases. The length of the CDR3 is 15 residues. Germline V gene data show CDR1 as SGHTA and CDR2 as FQGTGA. J gave up 9 bases and V 3 bases, and 7 bases lay outside the gene matches. This CDR3 reads CASSFGLAGFGEQFF. DNA for the CDR3: TGTGCCAGCAGCTTTGGACTAGCGGGCTTCGGTGAGCAGTTCTTC.

This clonotype has only a few counts. This sequence joins TRBV6-5 and TRBJ1-6; perhaps TRBD1 as D (6 bases). V dropped 0 bases and J dropped 3 bases, with 6 bases sitting between them. CDR1 and CDR2 from the germline V gene are MNHEY and SVGAGI. CDR3 size: 15 residues. This CDR3 is CASSYSGHYNSPLHF. The DNA for the CDR3 is TGTGCCAGCAGTTACTCGGGACACTATAATTCACCCCTCCACTTT.

The sample holds a few counts of this clonotype. This chain joins TRBV29-1 and TRBJ2-1; D gene uncertain. CDR1 SQVTM and CDR2 ANQGSEA come from the germline V gene. The CDR3 runs 15 residues. V lost 6 bases, J lost 5 bases, and 20 bases lay in between. CDR3 sequence (DNA): TGCAGCGTCGGACCGATGGCGTTAACTAACAATGAGCAGTTCTTC. This codes for CSVGPMALTNNEQFF.

The CDR3 sequence is CATSDLGEQYF. In DNA, the CDR3 is TGTGCCACCAGTGATTTGGGTGAGCAGTACTTC. V is TRBV24-1 and J is TRBJ2-7; unclear D gene. This CDR3 comprises 11 residues. The ends were cut back, 0 bases at V and 7 bases at J, with 3 bases in the middle. CDR1 is KGHDR and CDR2 is SFDVKD in the germline V gene.

The gene calls are TRBV4-3 and TRBJ2-7, with 7 bases aligning to TRBD2. Germline V CDR1 and CDR2: LGHNA, YSLEER. The CDR3 sequence is 16 residues long. The trim removed 0 bases at V and 3 bases at J, leaving 8 bases unmatched. The CDR3 loop is CASSQESSSGNYEQYF. CDR3 DNA sequence: TGCGCCAGCAGCCAAGAATCTTCCAGCGGGAACTACGAGCAGTACTTC.

This sequence joins TRBV7-2 and TRBJ2-1, with 8 bases fitting TRBD2. This CDR3 region has 16 residues. Germline V gene data show CDR1 as SGHTA and CDR2 as FQGNSA. The ends lost 1 base at V and 6 bases at J; junction bases unmatched: 8. Written as DNA, the CDR3 is TGTGCCAGCAGCTTAGTCCCAGCGGGGGCCTTCAATGAGCAGTTCTTC. This encodes CASSLVPAGAFNEQFF.

This clonotype was counted between two and nine times. V gene TRBV5-1 combines with J gene TRBJ2-1; D remains unclear. Germline CDR1 reads SGHRS; CDR2 reads YFSETQ. This CDR3 has 12 residues. The ends were cut back, 4 bases at V and 9 bases at J, with 11 bases in the middle. CDR3 sequence reads: CASSPGRTEQFF. The CDR3 coding sequence is TGCGCCAGCAGCCCCGGACGGACTGAGCAGTTCTTC.

V gene TRBV5-1 combines with J gene TRBJ2-5; 11 bases align to TRBD1. V was pared by 3 bases and J by 1 base, with 2 bases of the junction left unmatched. Per the germline V gene, CDR1 is SGHRS and CDR2 is YFSETQ. The CDR3 totals 15 residues. The CDR3 region is CASSWGQGGQETQYF. In DNA form, the CDR3 reads TGCGCCAGCAGCTGGGGACAGGGGGGCCAAGAGACCCAGTACTTC.

This clonotype has a handful of counts. The chain combines TRBV29-1 with TRBJ2-2; D might be TRBD2 (6 bases). From germline, CDR1 is SQVTM and CDR2 ANQGSEA. The CDR3 is made up of 15 amino acids. Trimming took off 5 bases at V and 1 base at J, with 14 bases between the two ends. DNA for the CDR3: TGCAGCGTTACCCCTCGGAGGGGGAACACCGGGGAGCTGTTTTTT. Translated, it gives CSVTPRRGNTGELFF.

Worth noting for this clonotype: A read error may produce the germline difference seen at one junction end. The genes are TRBV12-3 or TRBV12-4 and TRBJ2-6; a weak D match, TRBD1 (6 bases). The CDR3 is 19 residues long. CDR3 residues: CASCFWTAYPNSGANVLTF. DNA of the CDR3: TGTGCCAGCTGTTTTTGGACAGCTTACCCAAACTCTGGGGCCAACGTCCTGACTTTC.

This clonotype was observed many times. Here the CDR3 reads CASSSLGTSYNEQFF. The CDR3, as DNA: TGTGCCAGTTCAAGCCTCGGGACTAGCTACAATGAGCAGTTCTTC. The chain has TRBV12-3 or TRBV12-4 and TRBJ2-1; 8 bases agree with TRBD2. There are 15 residues in the CDR3. V lost 9 bases to trimming and J lost 3 bases; unmatched junction nucleotides: 10.

In this sample, this clonotype turned up a few times. The chain employs TRBV4-3 and TRBJ2-7; TRBD1 matches 7 bases. This CDR3 region has 15 residues. CDR1 and CDR2 (germline): LGHNA, YSLEER. Unmatched junction bases numbered 5, after V lost 0 bases and J lost 3 bases. The CDR3 sequence is CASSQDQGVRYEQYF. The CDR3 DNA sequence: TGCGCCAGCAGCCAAGATCAGGGGGTACGCTACGAGCAGTACTTC.

The sample holds a few counts of this clonotype. In nucleotides, the CDR3 is TGTGCCAGCAGCATCGTGACCGACCCCGCAGATACGCAGTATTTT. Translated, it gives CASSIVTDPADTQYF. V gene TRBV2 combines with J gene TRBJ2-3, with D uncertain. The CDR3 loop spans 15 amino acids. Germline CDR1 SNHLY, CDR2 FYNNEI. V was shortened by 6 bases and J by 4 bases, with 17 bases between the two germline ends. Complete variable domain (other parts from reference TRBV2 and TRBJ2-3): EPEVTQTPSHQVTQMGQEVILRCVPISNHLYFYWYRQILGQKVEFLVSFYNNEISEKSEIFDDQFSVERPDGSNFTLKIRSTKLEDSAMYFCASSIVTDPADTQYFGPGTRLTVL.

This clonotype has a count of ten or more. This chain uses TRBV5-6 with TRBJ2-7; TRBD1 matches at 8 bases. CDR1 and CDR2 (germline): SGHDT, YYEEEE. This CDR3 region has 13 residues. Trimming removed 4 bases from V and 2 bases from J; junction bases left unmatched: 2. CDR3: CASSPTGAYEQYF. The CDR3 nucleotides are TGTGCCAGCAGCCCGACAGGGGCCTACGAGCAGTACTTC. Using reference TRBV5-6 and TRBJ2-7 for the parts outside the CDR3, the full variable domain is DAGVTQSPTHLIKTRGQQVTLRCSPKSGHDTVSWYQQALGQGPQFIFQYYEEEERQRGNFPDRFSGHQFPNYSSELNVNALLLGDSALYLCASSPTGAYEQYFGPGTRLTVT.

This clonotype was seen at least ten times. In DNA, the CDR3 is TGCGCCAGCAGCTTAGGTACCTACTACGAGCAGTACTTC. It translates to CASSLGTYYEQYF. The J gene is TRBJ2-7, the V gene TRBV5-1; D unclear. The V and J ends lost 2 bases and 3 bases respectively, with 9 bases between them. The length of the CDR3 is 13 residues. Germline V gene sequence: CDR1 SGHRS, CDR2 YFSETQ.

This clonotype was counted many times. The rearrangement uses TRBV12-3 or TRBV12-4 and TRBJ2-7, with D perhaps TRBD1 (6 bases). The CDR3 sequence is 12 residues long. Trimming took 3 bases from V and 5 from J, leaving 8 bases between them. CDR3 residues: CASSLDRHEQYF. The CDR3 coding sequence is TGTGCCAGCAGTTTGGACAGACACGAGCAGTACTTC.

This clonotype occurred a few times. The chain couples TRBV20-1 to TRBJ1-3; D remains ambiguous. CDR1 is DFQATT, CDR2 SNEGSKA, per germline (reference sequence). The CDR3 is 15 amino acids. Trimming shortened V by 0 bases and J by 0 bases, and 9 bases separated the two germline ends. The CDR3: CSARDEQSSGNTIYF. CDR3 bases: TGCAGTGCTAGAGATGAACAGAGCTCTGGAAACACCATATATTTT.